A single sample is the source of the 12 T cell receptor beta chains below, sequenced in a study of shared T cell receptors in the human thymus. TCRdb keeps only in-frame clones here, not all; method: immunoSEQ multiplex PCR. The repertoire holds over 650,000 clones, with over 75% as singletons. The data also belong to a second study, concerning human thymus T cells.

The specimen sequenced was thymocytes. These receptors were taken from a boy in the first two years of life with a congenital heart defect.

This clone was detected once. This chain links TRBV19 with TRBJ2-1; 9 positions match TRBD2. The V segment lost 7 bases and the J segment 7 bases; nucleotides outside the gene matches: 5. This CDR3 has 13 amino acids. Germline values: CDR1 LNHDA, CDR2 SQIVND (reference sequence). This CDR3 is CASTGLASNEQFF. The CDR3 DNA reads TGTGCCAGTACGGGACTAGCTTCGAATGAGCAGTTCTTC.

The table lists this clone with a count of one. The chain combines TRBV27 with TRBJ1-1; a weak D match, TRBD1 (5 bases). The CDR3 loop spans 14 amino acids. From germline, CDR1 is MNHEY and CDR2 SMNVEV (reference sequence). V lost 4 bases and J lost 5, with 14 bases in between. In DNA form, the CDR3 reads TGTGCCAGCAGTTCTTCAGGGATTAGAACTGAAGCTTTCTTT. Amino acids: CASSSSGIRTEAFF.

CDR3 protein: CASSLGLFEQYF. The CDR3 DNA is TGTGCCAGCAGTTTAGGGCTGTTCGAGCAGTACTTC. The gene calls are TRBV28 and TRBJ2-7; D unresolved. The CDR3 length is 12 residues. V was pared by 2 bases and J by 6 bases, with 8 bases between. Germline loops: CDR1 MDHEN, CDR2 SYDVKM.

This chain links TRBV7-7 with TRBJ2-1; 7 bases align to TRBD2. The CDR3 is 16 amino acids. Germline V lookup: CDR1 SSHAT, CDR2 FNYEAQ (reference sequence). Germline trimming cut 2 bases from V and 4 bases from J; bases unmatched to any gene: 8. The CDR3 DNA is TGTGCCAGCAGCTTAAAACGGGAGGCCCCTTACAATGAGCAGTTCTTC. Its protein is CASSLKREAPYNEQFF.

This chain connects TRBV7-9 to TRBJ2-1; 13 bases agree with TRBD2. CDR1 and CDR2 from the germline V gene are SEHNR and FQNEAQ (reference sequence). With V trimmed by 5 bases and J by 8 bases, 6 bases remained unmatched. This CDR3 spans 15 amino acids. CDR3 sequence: CASSETSGRGDEQFF. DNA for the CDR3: TGTGCCAGCAGCGAAACTAGCGGGAGGGGGGATGAGCAGTTCTTC. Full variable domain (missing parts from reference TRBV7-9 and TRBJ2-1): DTGVSQNPRHKITKRGQNVTFRCDPISEHNRLYWYRQTLGQGPEFLTYFQNEAQLEKSRLLSDRFSAERPKGSFSTLEIQRTEQGDSAMYLCASSETSGRGDEQFFGPGTRLTVL.

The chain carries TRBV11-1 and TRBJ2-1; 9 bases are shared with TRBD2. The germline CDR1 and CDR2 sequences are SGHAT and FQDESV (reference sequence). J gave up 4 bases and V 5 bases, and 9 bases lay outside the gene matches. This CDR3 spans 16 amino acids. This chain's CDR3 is CASSRGYAGGYNEQFF. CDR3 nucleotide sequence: TGTGCCAGCAGCCGTGGGTACGCGGGGGGGTACAATGAGCAGTTCTTC.

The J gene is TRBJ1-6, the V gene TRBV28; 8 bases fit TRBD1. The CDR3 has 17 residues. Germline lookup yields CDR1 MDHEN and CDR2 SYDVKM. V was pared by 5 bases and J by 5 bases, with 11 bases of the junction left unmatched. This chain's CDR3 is CASSRLLDRDDNSPLHF. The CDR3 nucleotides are TGTGCCAGCAGTCGTCTCCTGGACAGGGATGATAATTCACCCCTCCACTTT.

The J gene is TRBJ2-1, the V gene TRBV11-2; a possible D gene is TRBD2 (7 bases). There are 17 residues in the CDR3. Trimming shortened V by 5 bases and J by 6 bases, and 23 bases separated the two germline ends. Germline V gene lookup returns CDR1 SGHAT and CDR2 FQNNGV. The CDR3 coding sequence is TGTGCCAGCAGCCTCCGAGGGGGTAGCGGGTCCCTCAATGAGCAGTTCTTC. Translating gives CASSLRGGSGSLNEQFF.

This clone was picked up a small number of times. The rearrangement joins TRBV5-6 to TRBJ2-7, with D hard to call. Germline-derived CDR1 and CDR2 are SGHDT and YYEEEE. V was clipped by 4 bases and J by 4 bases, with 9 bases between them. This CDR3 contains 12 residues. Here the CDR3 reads CASSAVGYEQYF. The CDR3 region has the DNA TGTGCCAGCAGCGCAGTCGGGTACGAGCAGTACTTC.

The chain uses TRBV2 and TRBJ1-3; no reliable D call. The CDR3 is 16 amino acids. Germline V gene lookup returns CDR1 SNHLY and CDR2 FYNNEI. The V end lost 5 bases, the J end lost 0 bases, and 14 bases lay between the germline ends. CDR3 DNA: TGTGCCAGCAGTTTGTTAGATTACGACTCTGGAAACACCATATATTTT. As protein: CASSLLDYDSGNTIYF.

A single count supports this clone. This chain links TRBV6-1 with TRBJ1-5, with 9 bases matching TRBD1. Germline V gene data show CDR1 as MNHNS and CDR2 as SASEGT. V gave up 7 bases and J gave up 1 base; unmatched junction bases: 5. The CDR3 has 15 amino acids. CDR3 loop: CASKTGTGSNQPQHF. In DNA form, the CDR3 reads TGTGCCAGCAAGACCGGGACAGGGAGCAATCAGCCCCAGCATTTT.

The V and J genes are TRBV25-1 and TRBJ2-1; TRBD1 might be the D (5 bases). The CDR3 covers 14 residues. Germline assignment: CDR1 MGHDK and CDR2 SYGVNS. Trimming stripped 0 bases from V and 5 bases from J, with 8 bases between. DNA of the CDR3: TGTGCCAGCAGTGAATATCGACAGAACAATGAGCAGTTCTTC. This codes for CASSEYRQNNEQFF.